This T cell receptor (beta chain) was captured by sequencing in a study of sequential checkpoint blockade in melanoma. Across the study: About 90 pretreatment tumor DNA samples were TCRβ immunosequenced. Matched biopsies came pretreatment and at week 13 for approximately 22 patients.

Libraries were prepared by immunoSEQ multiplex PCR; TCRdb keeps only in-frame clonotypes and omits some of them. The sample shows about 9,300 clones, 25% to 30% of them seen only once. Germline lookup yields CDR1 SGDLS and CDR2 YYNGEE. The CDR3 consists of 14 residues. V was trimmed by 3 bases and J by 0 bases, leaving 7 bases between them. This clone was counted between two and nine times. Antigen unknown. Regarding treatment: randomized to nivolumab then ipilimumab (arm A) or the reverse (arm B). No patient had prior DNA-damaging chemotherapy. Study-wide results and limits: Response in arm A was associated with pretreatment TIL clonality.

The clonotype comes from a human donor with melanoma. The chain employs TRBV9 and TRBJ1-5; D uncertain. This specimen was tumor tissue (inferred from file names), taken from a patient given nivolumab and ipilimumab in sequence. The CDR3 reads CASSAGISNQPQHF. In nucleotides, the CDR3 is TGTGCCAGCAGCGCGGGTATTAGCAATCAGCCCCAGCATTTT.